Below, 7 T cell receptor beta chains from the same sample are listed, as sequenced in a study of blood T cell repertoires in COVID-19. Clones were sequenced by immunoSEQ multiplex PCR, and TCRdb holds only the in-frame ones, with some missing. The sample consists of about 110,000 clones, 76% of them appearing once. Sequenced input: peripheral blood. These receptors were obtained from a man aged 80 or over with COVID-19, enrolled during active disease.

The CDR3 spells CASNGQGGTDTQYF. CDR3 nucleotide sequence: TGTGCCAGCAATGGACAGGGCGGCACAGATACGCAGTATTTT. The chain combines TRBV28 with TRBJ2-3; 8 nucleotides align to TRBD1. Trimming cost V 7 bases and J 1 base; bases outside gene matches: 4. This CDR3 comprises 14 residues. Germline lookup yields CDR1 MDHEN and CDR2 SYDVKM.

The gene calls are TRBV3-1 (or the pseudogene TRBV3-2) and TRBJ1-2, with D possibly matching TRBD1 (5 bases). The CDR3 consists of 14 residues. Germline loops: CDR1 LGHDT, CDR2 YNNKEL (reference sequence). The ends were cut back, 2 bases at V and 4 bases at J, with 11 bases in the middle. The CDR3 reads CASSQTAGIYGYTF. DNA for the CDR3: TGTGCCAGCAGCCAAACAGCAGGGATCTATGGCTACACCTTC.

CDR3 bases: TGTGCCAGCAGCGGCTCCGGGACTAGCGGGGTCAGCTCCTACAATGAGCAGTTCTTC. Its protein is CASSGSGTSGVSSYNEQFF. The chain uses TRBV9 and TRBJ2-1, with 13 bases aligning to TRBD2. Germline-derived CDR1 and CDR2 are SGDLS and YYNGEE. J lost 0 bases, V lost 3 bases, and 9 bases had no gene match. The CDR3 sequence is 19 residues long.

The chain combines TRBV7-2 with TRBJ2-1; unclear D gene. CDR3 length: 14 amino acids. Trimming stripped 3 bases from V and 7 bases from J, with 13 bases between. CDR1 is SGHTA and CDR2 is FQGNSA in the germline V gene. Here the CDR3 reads CASSFSETTNEQFF. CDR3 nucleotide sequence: TGTGCCAGCAGCTTTTCGGAGACCACGAATGAGCAGTTCTTC.

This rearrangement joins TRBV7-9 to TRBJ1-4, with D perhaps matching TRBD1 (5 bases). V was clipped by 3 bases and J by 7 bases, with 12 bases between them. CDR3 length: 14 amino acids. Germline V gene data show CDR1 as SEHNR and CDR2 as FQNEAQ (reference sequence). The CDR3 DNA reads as TGTGCCAGCAGCTTGCAGGGCTTGGGTGAAAAACTGTTTTTT. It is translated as CASSLQGLGEKLFF.

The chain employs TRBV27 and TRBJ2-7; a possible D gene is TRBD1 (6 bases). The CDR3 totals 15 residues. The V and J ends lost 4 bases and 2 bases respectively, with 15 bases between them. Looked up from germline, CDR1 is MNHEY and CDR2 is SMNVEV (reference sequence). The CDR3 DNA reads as TGTGCCAGCAGTTCTCTATCCGGGACAACCTACGAGCAGTACTTC. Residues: CASSSLSGTTYEQYF.

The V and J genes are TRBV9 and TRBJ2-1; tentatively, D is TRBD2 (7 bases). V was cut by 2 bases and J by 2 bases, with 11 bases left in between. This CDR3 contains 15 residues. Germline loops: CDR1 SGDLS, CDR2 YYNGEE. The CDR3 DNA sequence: TGTGCCAGCAGCGTGGGCGGGGGCCCCTACAATGAGCAGTTCTTC. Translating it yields CASSVGGGPYNEQFF.